This TCR beta chain was documented in a study of T cell responses to AZD1222 COVID-19 vaccine. Study-wide results and caveats: White British ancestry dominated among donors, who included more females, and clonal diversity was possibly underestimated.

With respect to this clone: Its cognate antigen is unknown.

This CDR3 spans 13 amino acids. Per germline, CDR1 SEHNR and CDR2 FQNEAQ (reference sequence). The V end was cut by 3 bases, the J end by 7 bases, with 12 bases between. Only in-frame clones appear in the TCRdb table, and some are missing; sequencing was by immunoSEQ multiplex PCR. The sample has some 200,000 clones, approximately 91% seen once. The TCR originated in an adult in good health. V gene TRBV7-9 combines with J gene TRBJ2-5; D may match TRBD1 or TRBD2 (7 bases each). The starting material was peripheral blood, obtained on day 0 of AZD1222 vaccination. The CDR3 DNA sequence: TGTGCCAGCAGCTTTACAGGGGAGGGGACCCAGTACTTC. Its protein product is CASSFTGEGTQYF.